This T cell receptor (beta chain) emerged from a study of blood T cell repertoires in COVID-19. Study background: COVID-19 samples collected from the United States, Italy and Spain covered acute and convalescent phases. Sample material is recorded as cDNA or gDNA derived from T cells, B-cell-depleted T cells, or PBMCs.

This CDR3 spans 13 amino acids. Germline CDR1 KGHSH, CDR2 LQKENI. V was shortened by 0 bases and J by 3 bases, with 6 bases between the two germline ends. Original data processing: Amplification from reference gene primers served as the basis for estimated nucleated cell counts. Method: immunoSEQ multiplex PCR; TCRdb's copy keeps in-frame clones and lacks some. For V, J and clone size, that table is used; D and trimming come from the DNA. The sample comprises some 44,000 clones, about 90% of which are singletons, and around 12% rests with the top ten. This chain links TRBV18 with TRBJ2-7; the D is unclear. The origin of this receptor is a human donor in a cohort sampled during active COVID-19. The sample was peripheral blood. The CDR3 bases are TGTGCCAGCTCACCACCGCGCTACTACGAGCAGTACTTC. Residues: CASSPPRYYEQYF.